In its sample, the clone carrying this TCR beta chain was seen once. What it recognizes is unknown. Time point reported: blood 4 weeks post-SBRT, at nephrectomy. The treatment: 15 Gy SBRT to primary tumor, nephrectomy 4 weeks later. Nephrectomy followed 15 Gy stereotactic body radiation by 4 weeks. CDR3 length: 13 amino acids. Trimming took 6 bases from V and 7 from J; bases not matched to a gene: 3. CDR1 and CDR2 (germline): SGHTA, FQGNSA. The sample is drawn from a study of radiation and T cells in renal cell carcinoma. The assay was immunoSEQ multiplex PCR, and TCRdb's table has in-frame clones only and misses some. Of about 150,000 clones listed, 70% to 90% are singletons. Findings and limits, study-wide: From baseline, blood top tumor clonotypes peaked at 2 weeks post-radiation.

Sequencing used blood, obtained from a patient whose treatment included radiotherapy and nephrectomy. The clonotype was recovered from a woman between 45 and 65 years old with renal cell carcinoma. The rearrangement uses TRBV7-2 and TRBJ2-2, with 9 positions matching TRBD1. CDR3 sequence: CASRTGGNGELFF. The CDR3 nucleotides are TGTGCCAGCAGGACAGGGGGGAACGGGGAGCTGTTTTTT.